This T cell receptor (beta chain) was recorded in a study of CD8 T cells in ankylosing spondylitis (dated 2017 in TCRdb). About the full investigation: The study profiled T cell receptor beta repertoires in healthy donors and ankylosing spondylitis patients to find disease-linked TCR variants. The full study cohort comprised roughly 24 ankylosing spondylitis patients and approximately 100 healthy donors. Peripheral blood was sampled, and synovial fluid was additionally collected from ankylosing spondylitis patients. What the authors observed across the whole study: Some motif variants were previously reported in synovial fluid and blood of reactive arthritis patients, suggesting common disease-initiation mechanisms. Blood from ankylosing spondylitis patients appeared to be characterized by a TCR beta motif made up of under 10 highly homologous amino acid variants. Significant enrichment of the disease-linked clones was reported in matched synovial fluid samples from ankylosing spondylitis patients. In peripheral blood, the disease-linked clones were found at relatively low frequencies and had a CD8+ phenotype.

Instrument on record: Illumina HiSeq 2500. TCR beta libraries were prepared by quantitative 5'-RACE with molecular barcodes. The authors' pipeline ran thus. Disease-linked TCR variants were identified with a new computational method built on a probabilistic model of VDJ rearrangement. TCRdb cleaned the public reads at Q25 with fastp, built clones with MiXCR and kept in-frame beta chains. All rows with the same CDR3 protein become a single entry with the most common DNA and genes. The V and J calls were not made by the authors but by TCRdb's processing. Here the sample has some 450,000 distinct CDR3 sequences; over 15% occur a single time. Over 1% of the sample lies in the top ten. Of note for this clonotype: Which antigen it targets is not known. Base qualities are not provided; no much larger clone lies one nucleotide away.

The V end loses 2 bases and the J end loses 0 bases, and a stretch of 11 bases separates them. Via the germline V gene (reference sequence), CDR1 is DFQATT and CDR2 SNEGSKA. The CDR3 covers 15 residues, taking in both the cysteine and the phenylalanine. Only the CDR3 region is kept as DNA, spanning 45 bases read in frame from base 1. Sequenced input: blood, either unsorted or a sorted T cell fraction (not recorded which). The V and J genes are TRBV20-1 and TRBJ1-3; a tentative D match to TRBD1 spans 6 bases. This sequence was found in a male donor with ankylosing spondylitis. The CDR3 corresponds to CSARPKGGSGNTIYF. The DNA sequence is as follows: TGCAGTGCTAGACCGAAGGGGGGCTCTGGAAACACCATATATTTT.